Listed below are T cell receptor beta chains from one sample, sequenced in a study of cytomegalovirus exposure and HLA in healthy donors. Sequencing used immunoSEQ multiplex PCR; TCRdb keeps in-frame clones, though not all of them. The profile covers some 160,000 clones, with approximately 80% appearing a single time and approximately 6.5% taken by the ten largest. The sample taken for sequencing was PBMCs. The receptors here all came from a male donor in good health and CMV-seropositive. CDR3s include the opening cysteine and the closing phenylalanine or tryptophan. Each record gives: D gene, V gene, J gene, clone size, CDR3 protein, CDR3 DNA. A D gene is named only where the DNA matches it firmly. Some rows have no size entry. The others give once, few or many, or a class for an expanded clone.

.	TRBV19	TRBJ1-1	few	CASSSTTKRYNGAFF	TGTGCCAGTAGTAGTACGACGAAGCGGTATAACGGAGCTTTCTTT
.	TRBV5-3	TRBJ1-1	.	CARSFARGSDTEAFF	TGTGCCAGAAGCTTCGCAAGGGGGAGTGACACTGAAGCTTTCTTT
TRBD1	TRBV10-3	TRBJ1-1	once	CAINPTGEGGEAFF	TGTGCCATCAACCCGACAGGGGAAGGAGGTGAAGCTTTCTTT
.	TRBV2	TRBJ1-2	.	CASSVLTYGYTF	TGTGCCAGCAGTGTGCTAACTTATGGCTACACCTTC
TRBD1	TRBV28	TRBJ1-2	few	CASSPDRAGYTF	TGTGCCAGCAGTCCGGACAGGGCTGGCTACACCTTC
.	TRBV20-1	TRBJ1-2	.	CSAAGNYGYTF	TGCAGTGCCGCGGGGAACTATGGCTACACCTTC
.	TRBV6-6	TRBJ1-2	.	CASSYSDSLYGYTF	TGTGCCAGCAGTTACTCCGACAGCCTCTATGGCTACACCTTC
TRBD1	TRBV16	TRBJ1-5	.	CASSRGTGNQPQHF	TGTGCCAGCAGCCGCGGGACAGGTAATCAGCCCCAGCATTTT
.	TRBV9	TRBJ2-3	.	CASSVARGTDTQYF	TGTGCCAGCAGCGTTGCGCGGGGCACAGATACGCAGTATTTT
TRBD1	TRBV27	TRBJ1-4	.	CASSLGQVGGKLFF	TGTGCCAGCAGCCTGGGACAGGTGGGGGGAAAACTGTTTTTT
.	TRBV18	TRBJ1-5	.	CASSPSGQPQHF	TGTGCCAGCTCACCCTCGGGGCAGCCCCAGCATTTT
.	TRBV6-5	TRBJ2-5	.	CASSYGQTQYF	TGTGCCAGCAGTTATGGGCAGACCCAGTACTTC
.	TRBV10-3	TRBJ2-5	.	CAISESPGLQQYF	TGTGCCATCAGTGAGTCCCCAGGGCTACAACAGTACTTC
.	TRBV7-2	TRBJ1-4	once	CASSRQLNEKLFF	TGTGCCAGCAGCCGACAGTTGAATGAAAAACTGTTTTTT
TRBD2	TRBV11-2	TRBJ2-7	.	CASSLVRLAGAFHYEQYF	TGTGCCAGCAGCTTAGTACGACTAGCGGGAGCCTTCCACTACGAGCAGTACTTC
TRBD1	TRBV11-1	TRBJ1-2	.	CASSQGDRDYGYTF	TGTGCCAGCAGCCAAGGGGACAGGGACTATGGCTACACCTTC
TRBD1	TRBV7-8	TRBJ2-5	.	CASSTRTTGETQYF	TGTGCCAGCAGCACCCGCACGACAGGGGAGACCCAGTACTTC
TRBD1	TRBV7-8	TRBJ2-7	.	CASSPGAGGYEQYF	TGTGCCAGCAGCCCCGGGGCAGGGGGCTACGAGCAGTACTTC
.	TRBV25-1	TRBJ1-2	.	CASSEGGSGGYTF	TGTGCCAGCAGTGAAGGAGGGTCCGGTGGCTACACCTTC
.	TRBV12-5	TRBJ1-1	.	CASGGGQTFYLAFF	TGTGCTAGTGGTGGCGGACAGACCTTTTATTTGGCTTTCTTT
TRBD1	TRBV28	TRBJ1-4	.	CASSLKGAWEKLFF	TGTGCCAGCAGTTTAAAGGGGGCCTGGGAAAAACTGTTTTTT
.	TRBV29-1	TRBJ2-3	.	CSVEDRVVVLADTQYF	TGCAGCGTTGAAGATCGGGTGGTAGTGTTGGCAGATACGCAGTATTTT
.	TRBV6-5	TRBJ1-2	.	CASSSRDTEYYGYTF	TGTGCCAGCAGCTCCCGGGACACCGAATACTATGGCTACACCTTC
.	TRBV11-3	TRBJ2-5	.	CASSIERVTQYF	TGTGCCAGCAGCATCGAACGGGTGACCCAGTACTTC
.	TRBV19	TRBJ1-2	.	CASSIWTENYGYTF	TGTGCCAGTAGTATTTGGACAGAGAACTATGGCTACACCTTC
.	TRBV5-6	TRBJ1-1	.	CASSFSGRAFF	TGTGCCAGCAGCTTCAGCGGGCGCGCTTTCTTT
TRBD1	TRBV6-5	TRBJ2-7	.	CASSPQGTLYEQYF	TGTGCCAGCAGTCCACAGGGGACCCTCTACGAGCAGTACTTC
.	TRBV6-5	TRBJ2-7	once	CASSYSPTDSSYEQYF	TGTGCCAGCAGTTACTCCCCGACAGATAGCTCCTACGAGCAGTACTTC
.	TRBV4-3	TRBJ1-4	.	CASSQGGNSEKLFF	TGCGCCAGCAGCCAAGGGGGCAATTCTGAAAAACTGTTTTTT
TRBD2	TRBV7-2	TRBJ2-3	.	CASSLVLGGVTDTQYF	TGTGCCAGCAGCTTAGTGCTGGGGGGGGTCACAGATACGCAGTATTTT
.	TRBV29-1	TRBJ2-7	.	CSVEDQAAPNYEQYF	TGCAGCGTTGAAGATCAAGCGGCTCCTAACTACGAGCAGTACTTC
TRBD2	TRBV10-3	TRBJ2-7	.	CAISGASGVSYEQYF	TGTGCCATCAGTGGGGCTAGCGGGGTCTCCTACGAGCAGTACTTC
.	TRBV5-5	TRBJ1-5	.	CASSLGGGDSNQPQHF	TGTGCCAGCAGCTTGGGAGGGGGGGATAGCAATCAGCCCCAGCATTTT
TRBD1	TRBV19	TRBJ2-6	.	CASRPGTAGANVLTF	TGTGCCAGTAGACCTGGGACAGCTGGGGCCAACGTCCTGACTTTC
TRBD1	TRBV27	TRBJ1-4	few	CASSPQRGLGEKLFF	TGTGCCAGCAGTCCCCAGAGGGGGCTGGGGGAAAAACTGTTTTTT
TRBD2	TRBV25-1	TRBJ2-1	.	CASSESSSLAGELGEQFF	TGTGCCAGCAGTGAATCATCATCACTAGCGGGAGAGTTAGGTGAGCAGTTCTTC
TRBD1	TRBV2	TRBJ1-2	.	CASSGDSNYGYTF	TGTGCCAGCAGTGGGGACAGCAACTATGGCTACACCTTC
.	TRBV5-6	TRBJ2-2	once	CASSRRGTGELFF	TGTGCCAGCAGCCGGCGGGGCACCGGGGAGCTGTTTTTT
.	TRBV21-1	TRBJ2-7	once	CASSSRQGAYEQYF	TGTGCCAGCAGCAGCCGACAGGGGGCCTACGAGCAGTACTTC
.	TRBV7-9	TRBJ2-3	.	CASSSQGDTQYF	TGTGCCAGCAGCTCTCAGGGAGATACGCAGTATTTT
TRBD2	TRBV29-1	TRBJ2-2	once	CSVEDLAAGVTGELFF	TGCAGCGTTGAAGATCTGGCAGCGGGAGTCACCGGGGAGCTGTTTTTT
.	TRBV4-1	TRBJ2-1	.	CASSHPPDGRSYNEQFF	TGCGCCAGCAGCCACCCCCCTGACGGGAGATCCTACAATGAGCAGTTCTTC
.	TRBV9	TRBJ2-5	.	CASSGLAGGPDQETQYF	TGTGCCAGCAGCGGGCTAGCAGGGGGGCCCGACCAAGAGACCCAGTACTTC
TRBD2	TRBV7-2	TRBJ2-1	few	CASSTTSGSYNEQFF	TGTGCCAGCAGCACCACTAGCGGGAGTTACAATGAGCAGTTCTTC
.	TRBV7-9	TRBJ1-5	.	CASSPQADQPQHF	TGTGCCAGCAGCCCCCAGGCCGATCAGCCCCAGCATTTT
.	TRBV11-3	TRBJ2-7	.	CASSLGGQSTYEQYF	TGTGCCAGCAGCTTGGGGGGTCAGTCAACCTACGAGCAGTACTTC
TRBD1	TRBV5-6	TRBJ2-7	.	CASSLAGTDYEQYF	TGTGCCAGCAGCTTGGCCGGGACAGACTACGAGCAGTACTTC
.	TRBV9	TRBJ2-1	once	CASSVVGVNEQFF	TGTGCCAGCAGCGTAGTAGGGGTGAATGAGCAGTTCTTC
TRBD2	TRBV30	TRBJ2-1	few	CGLAGVPSYNEQFF	TGTGGGCTAGCGGGAGTACCCTCCTACAATGAGCAGTTCTTC
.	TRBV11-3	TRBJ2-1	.	CASSPGTYNEQFF	TGTGCCAGCAGCCCGGGAACATACAATGAGCAGTTCTTC
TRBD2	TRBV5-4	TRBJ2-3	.	CASSLGLAGTRGTDTQYF	TGTGCCAGCAGCTTGGGACTAGCGGGGACAAGGGGCACAGATACGCAGTATTTT
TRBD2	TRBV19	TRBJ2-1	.	CASSGREVYNEQFF	TGTGCCAGTAGTGGGCGGGAGGTCTACAATGAGCAGTTCTTC
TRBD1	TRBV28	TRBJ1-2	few	CASSGDRAGYTF	TGTGCCAGCAGTGGGGACAGGGCGGGCTACACCTTC
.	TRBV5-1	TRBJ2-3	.	CASSFSGGTDTQYF	TGCGCCAGCAGCTTTAGCGGAGGTACAGATACGCAGTATTTT
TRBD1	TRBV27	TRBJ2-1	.	CASSRGRGHYYYNEQFF	TGTGCCAGCAGCAGGGGGCGGGGCCACTATTACTACAATGAGCAGTTCTTC